This TCR beta chain was profiled in a study of blood T cell repertoires in COVID-19 (dated by TCRdb to 2020 to 2021). Regarding the study in general: Samples covering the acute and convalescent phases of COVID-19 were provided by collaborators in the United States, Italy and Spain. The prospective study material was composed of cDNA or gDNA derived from T cells, B-cell-depleted T cells, or PBMCs. Subjects who had been exposed to COVID-19, were actively infected with it, or had recovered from it provided the deeply sampled blood TCRbeta repertoires that made up the dataset. The repertoires were released in a freely available public database meant as a resource for research on the immune response to SARS-CoV-2. The samples were drawn from the first 160 participants of the ongoing ImmuneRACE study and from more than 1,000 subjects provided by 6 global collaborators. The sample metadata nearly always contained a de-identified subject ID, COVID-19 status, age in years and sex. Where available, HLA class I and class II types were obtained from metadata supplied by the sample provider rather than from assay-based typing.

TCRbeta CDR3 regions were amplified from genomic DNA by means of the immunoSEQ Assay, a bias-controlled multiplex PCR. The authors' analysis ran thus. The number of nucleated cells in each sample was estimated from the amplification of reference gene primers within the assay. To quantify the absolute abundance of each unique TCRbeta CDR3 rearrangement, sequence reads were collapsed and filtered. For each sample, productive Simpson clonality was calculated as the square root of Simpson's diversity index over productive rearrangements. The table was pulled from immuneACCESS by TCRdb, which kept in-frame rearrangements only. Such tables lose some clones; where checked, under half of the loss comes from unresolved V genes, and the rest has no known cause. For V, J and clone size, that table is used; D and trimming come from the DNA. The sample has roughly 200,000 clones on record, about 90% of them singletons. The ten top clones hold 10% to 15% of the sample.

The CDR3, cysteine through phenylalanine, is 15 amino acids long. The sequence is cut down to CDR3 DNA, 45 bases in frame from base 1. CDR1 is given as MNHEY and CDR2 as SVGAGI, both from the germline V gene. Relative to germline, V is 0 bases shorter and J is 7 bases shorter, with 13 bases between their ends. Another Seattle source contributed samples from volunteer blood donors who had recovered from COVID-19. Each collaborating institution followed its own protocols to collect whole blood in K2EDTA tubes. For TCRbeta analysis, collaborators shipped samples in one of three forms: frozen whole blood, isolated PBMCs, or DNA extracted from either of those sample types. Points the paper makes about the study in general: How much clinical and demographic metadata was included differed by source and by participant, and the metadata was provided uncurated.

On this clone: Its target antigen remains unknown. The sample holds no much larger clone one base away, and base qualities are not on file.

The sequence came from a woman younger than 35 who had recovered from COVID-19. The chain is encoded by TRBV6-5 joined to TRBJ2-1, with TRBD1 perhaps the D gene, on 5 matching bases. Sequencing used peripheral blood. The bases read TGTGCCAGCAGTTACTCGGGCAGGGAACGAAATGAGCAGTTCTTC. Translated, it gives CASSYSGRERNEQFF.